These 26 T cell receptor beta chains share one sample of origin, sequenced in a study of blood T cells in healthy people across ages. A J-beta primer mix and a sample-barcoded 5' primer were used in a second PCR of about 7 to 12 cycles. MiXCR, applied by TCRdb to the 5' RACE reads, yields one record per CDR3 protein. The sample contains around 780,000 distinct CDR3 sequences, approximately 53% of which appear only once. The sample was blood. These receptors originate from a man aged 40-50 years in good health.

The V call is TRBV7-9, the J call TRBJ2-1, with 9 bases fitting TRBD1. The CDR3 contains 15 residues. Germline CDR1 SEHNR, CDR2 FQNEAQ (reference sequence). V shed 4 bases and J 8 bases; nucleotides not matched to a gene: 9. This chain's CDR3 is CASSSSTGTGHEQFF. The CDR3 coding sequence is TGTGCCAGCAGCTCTTCGACCGGGACAGGGCATGAGCAGTTCTTC.

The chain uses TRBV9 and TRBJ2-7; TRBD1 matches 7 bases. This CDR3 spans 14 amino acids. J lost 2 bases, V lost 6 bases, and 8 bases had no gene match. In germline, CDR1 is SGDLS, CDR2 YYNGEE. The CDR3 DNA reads TGTGCCAGCACACCCGGGACAGCCACCTACGAGCAGTACTTC. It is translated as CASTPGTATYEQYF.

The CDR3 sequence is CASSYSKSQGRIYGYTF. The CDR3 region has the DNA TGTGCCAGCAGTTACTCGAAGTCCCAGGGGCGCATCTATGGCTACACCTTC. The rearrangement uses TRBV6-5 and TRBJ1-2; the D gene is possibly TRBD1 (6 bases). Germline values: CDR1 MNHEY, CDR2 SVGAGI. The germline V and J ends were trimmed by 0 bases and 4 bases, with 18 bases remaining between them. The CDR3 covers 17 residues.

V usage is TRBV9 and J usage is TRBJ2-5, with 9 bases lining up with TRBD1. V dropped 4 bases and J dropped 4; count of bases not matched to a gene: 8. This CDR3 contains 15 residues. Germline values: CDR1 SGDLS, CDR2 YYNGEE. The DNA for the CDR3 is TGTGCCAGCAGCCTAGGGACAGGGTATGGAGAGACCCAGTACTTC. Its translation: CASSLGTGYGETQYF.

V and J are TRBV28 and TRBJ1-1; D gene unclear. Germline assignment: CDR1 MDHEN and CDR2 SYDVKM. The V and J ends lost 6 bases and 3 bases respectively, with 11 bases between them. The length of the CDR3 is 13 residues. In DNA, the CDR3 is TGTGCCAGCAGACAGTTGTTGGACACTGAAGCTTTCTTT. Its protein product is CASRQLLDTEAFF. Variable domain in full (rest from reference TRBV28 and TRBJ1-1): DVKVTQSSRYLVKRTGEKVFLECVQDMDHENMFWYRQDPGLGLRLIYFSYDVKMKEKGDIPEGYSVSREKKERFSLILESASTNQTSMYLCASRQLLDTEAFFGQGTRLTVV.

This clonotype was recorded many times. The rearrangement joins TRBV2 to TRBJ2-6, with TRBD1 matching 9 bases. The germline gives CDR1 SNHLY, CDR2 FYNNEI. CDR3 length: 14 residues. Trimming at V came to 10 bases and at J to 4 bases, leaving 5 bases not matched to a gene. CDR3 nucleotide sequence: TGTGCCAACGACAGGGGGATGGGGGCCAACGTCCTGACTTTC. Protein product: CANDRGMGANVLTF.

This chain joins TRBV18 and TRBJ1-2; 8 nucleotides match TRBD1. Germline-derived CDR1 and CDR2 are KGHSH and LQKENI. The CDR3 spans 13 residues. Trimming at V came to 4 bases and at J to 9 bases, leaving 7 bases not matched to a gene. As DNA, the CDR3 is TGTGCCAGCTCACTCGACAGGGGAAAAAGCTACACCTTC. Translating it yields CASSLDRGKSYTF.

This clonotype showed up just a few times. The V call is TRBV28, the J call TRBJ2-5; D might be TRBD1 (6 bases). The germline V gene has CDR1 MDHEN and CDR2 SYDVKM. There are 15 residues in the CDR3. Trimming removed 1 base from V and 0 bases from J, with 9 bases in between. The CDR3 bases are TGTGCCAGCAGTTTATCACAGGGCTACCAAGAGACCCAGTACTTC. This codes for CASSLSQGYQETQYF.

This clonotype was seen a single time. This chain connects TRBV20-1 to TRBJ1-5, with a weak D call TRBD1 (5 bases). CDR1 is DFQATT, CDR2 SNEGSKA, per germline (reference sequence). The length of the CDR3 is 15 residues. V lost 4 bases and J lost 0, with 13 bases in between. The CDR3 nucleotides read TGCAGTGCTAAGGGGCAGGAATTTAGCAATCAGCCCCAGCATTTT. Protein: CSAKGQEFSNQPQHF.

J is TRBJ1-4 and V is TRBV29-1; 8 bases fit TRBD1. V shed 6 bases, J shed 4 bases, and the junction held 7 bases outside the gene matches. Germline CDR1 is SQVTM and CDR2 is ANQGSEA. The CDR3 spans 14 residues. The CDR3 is CSVGQGGGNEKLFF. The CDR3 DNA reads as TGCAGCGTCGGACAGGGTGGAGGTAATGAAAAACTGTTTTTT.

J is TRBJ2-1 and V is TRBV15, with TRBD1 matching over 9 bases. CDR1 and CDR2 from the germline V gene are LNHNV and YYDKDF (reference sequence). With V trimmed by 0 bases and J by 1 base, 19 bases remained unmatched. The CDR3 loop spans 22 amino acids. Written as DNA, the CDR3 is TGTGCCACCAGCAGAGATCGTCAACAGGGGGCTAAAGGGAGGGCTTCCTACAATGAGCAGTTCTTC. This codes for CATSRDRQQGAKGRASYNEQFF.

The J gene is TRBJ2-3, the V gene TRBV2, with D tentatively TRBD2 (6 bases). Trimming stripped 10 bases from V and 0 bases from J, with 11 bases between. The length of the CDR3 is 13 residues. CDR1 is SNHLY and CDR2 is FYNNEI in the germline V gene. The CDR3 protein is CATGLDSTDTQYF. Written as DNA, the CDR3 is TGTGCCACGGGACTGGATAGCACAGATACGCAGTATTTT.

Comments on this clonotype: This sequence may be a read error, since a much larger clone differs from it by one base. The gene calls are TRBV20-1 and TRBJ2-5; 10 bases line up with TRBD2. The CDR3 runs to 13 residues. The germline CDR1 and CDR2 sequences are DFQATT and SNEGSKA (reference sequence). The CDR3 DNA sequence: TGCAGTGCGAGAGGACTAGCGGAAGAGGCCCAGTACTTC. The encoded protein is CSARGLAEEAQYF.

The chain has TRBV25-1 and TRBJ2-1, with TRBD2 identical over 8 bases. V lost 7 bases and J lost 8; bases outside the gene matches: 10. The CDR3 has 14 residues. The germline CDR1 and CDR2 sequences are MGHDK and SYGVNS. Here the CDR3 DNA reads TGTGCCAGCAAGTCACAACTAGCGGTTGATGAGCAGTTCTTC. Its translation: CASKSQLAVDEQFF.

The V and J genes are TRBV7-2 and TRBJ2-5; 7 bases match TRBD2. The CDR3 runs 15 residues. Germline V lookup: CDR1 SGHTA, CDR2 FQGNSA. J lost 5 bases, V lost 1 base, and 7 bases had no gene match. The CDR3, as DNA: TGTGCCAGCAGCTTAGAATTGTTGGGGGGGGAGACCCAGTACTTC. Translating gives CASSLELLGGETQYF. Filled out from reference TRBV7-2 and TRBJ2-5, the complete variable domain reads GAGVSQSPSNKVTEKGKDVELRCDPISGHTALYWYRQSLGQGLEFLIYFQGNSAPDKSGLPSDRFSAERTGGSVSTLTIQRTQQEDSAVYLCASSLELLGGETQYFGPGTRLLVL.

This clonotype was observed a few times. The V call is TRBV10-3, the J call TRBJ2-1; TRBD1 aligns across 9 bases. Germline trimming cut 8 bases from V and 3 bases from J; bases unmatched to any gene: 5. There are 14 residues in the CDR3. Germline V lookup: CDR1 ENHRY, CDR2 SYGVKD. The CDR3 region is CAIGQGTIYNEQFF. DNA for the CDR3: TGTGCCATCGGACAGGGGACAATCTACAATGAGCAGTTCTTC.

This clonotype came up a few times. CDR3 region: CASSLIPSGNEQFF. The CDR3 DNA follows: TGTGCCAGCAGCTTAATCCCTTCTGGCAATGAGCAGTTCTTC. This chain connects TRBV7-2 to TRBJ2-1; D is undetermined. Per germline, CDR1 SGHTA and CDR2 FQGNSA. Trimming removed 2 bases from V and 6 bases from J, with 11 bases in between. The CDR3 runs to 14 residues.

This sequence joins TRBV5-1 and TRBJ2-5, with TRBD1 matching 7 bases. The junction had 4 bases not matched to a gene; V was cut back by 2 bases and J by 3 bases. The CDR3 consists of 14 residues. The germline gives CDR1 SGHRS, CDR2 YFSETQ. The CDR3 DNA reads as TGCGCCAGCAGCTTTCCACAGGGGAAAGAGACCCAGTACTTC. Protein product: CASSFPQGKETQYF.

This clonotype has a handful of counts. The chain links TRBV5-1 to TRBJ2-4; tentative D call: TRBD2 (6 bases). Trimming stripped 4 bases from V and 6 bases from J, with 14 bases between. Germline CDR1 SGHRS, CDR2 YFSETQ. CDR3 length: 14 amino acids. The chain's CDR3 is CASSPPAGPNIQYF. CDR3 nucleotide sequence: TGCGCCAGCAGCCCGCCGGCGGGGCCAAACATTCAGTACTTC.

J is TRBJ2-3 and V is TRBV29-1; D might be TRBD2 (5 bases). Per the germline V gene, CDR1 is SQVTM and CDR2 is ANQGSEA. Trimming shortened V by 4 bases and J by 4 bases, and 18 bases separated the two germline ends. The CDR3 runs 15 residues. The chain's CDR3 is CSVGETSVSSDTQYF. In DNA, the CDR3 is TGCAGCGTTGGGGAGACGAGCGTCAGTTCAGATACGCAGTATTTT.

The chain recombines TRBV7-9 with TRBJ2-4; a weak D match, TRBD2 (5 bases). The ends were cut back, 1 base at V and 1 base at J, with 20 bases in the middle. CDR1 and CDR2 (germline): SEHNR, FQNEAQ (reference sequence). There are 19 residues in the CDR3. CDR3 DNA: TGTGCCAGCAGCTTAGTGTCCAGCGGCTTGTTCGTGGCCAAAAACATTCAGTACTTC. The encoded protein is CASSLVSSGLFVAKNIQYF.

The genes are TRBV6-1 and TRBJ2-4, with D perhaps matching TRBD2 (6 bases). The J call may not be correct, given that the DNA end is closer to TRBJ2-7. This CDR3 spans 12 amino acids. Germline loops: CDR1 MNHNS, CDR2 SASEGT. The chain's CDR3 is CAIRDFSYEQYF. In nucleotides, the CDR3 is TGTGCCATTCGGGACTTCTCCTACGAGCAGTACTTC.

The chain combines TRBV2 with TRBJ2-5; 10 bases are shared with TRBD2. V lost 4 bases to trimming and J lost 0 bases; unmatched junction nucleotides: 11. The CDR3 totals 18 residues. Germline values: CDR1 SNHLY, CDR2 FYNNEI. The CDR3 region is CASSGPWGSGGYQETQYF. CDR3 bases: TGTGCCAGCAGTGGTCCCTGGGGTAGCGGGGGGTACCAAGAGACCCAGTACTTC. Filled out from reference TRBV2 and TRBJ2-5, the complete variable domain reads EPEVTQTPSHQVTQMGQEVILRCVPISNHLYFYWYRQILGQKVEFLVSFYNNEISEKSEIFDDQFSVERPDGSNFTLKIRSTKLEDSAMYFCASSGPWGSGGYQETQYFGPGTRLLVL.

CDR3 nucleotide sequence: TGCAGCGTTGGGGAACTCAATCAGCCCCAGCATTTT. Protein product: CSVGELNQPQHF. The chain carries TRBV29-1 and TRBJ1-5; no reliable D call. Germline CDR1 reads SQVTM; CDR2 reads ANQGSEA. The CDR3 loop spans 12 amino acids. V lost 4 bases and J 3 bases, leaving 7 bases between the germline ends. Supplemented by reference TRBV29-1 and TRBJ1-5, the full variable domain reads SAVISQKPSRDICQRGTSLTIQCQVDSQVTMMFWYRQQPGQSLTLIATANQGSEATYESGFVIDKFPISRPNLTFSTLTVSNMSPEDSSIYLCSVGELNQPQHFGDGTRLSIL.

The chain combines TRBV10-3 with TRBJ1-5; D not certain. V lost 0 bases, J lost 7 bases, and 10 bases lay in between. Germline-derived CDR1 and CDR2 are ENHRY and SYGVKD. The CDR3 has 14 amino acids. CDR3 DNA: TGTGCCATCAGTGAGTCCCAGACGACCCAGCCCCAGCATTTT. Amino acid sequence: CAISESQTTQPQHF.

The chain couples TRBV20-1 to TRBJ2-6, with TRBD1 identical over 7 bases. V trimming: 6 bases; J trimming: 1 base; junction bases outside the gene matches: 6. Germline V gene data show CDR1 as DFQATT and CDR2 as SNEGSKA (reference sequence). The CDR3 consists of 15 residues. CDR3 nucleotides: TGCAGTGCGCCGACAGGGCATTCTGGGGCCAACGTCCTGACTTTC. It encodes CSAPTGHSGANVLTF.